This note documents a single T cell receptor (beta chain) sequence. Its antigen is unknown. Germline assignment: CDR1 DFQATT and CDR2 SNEGSKA (reference sequence). This CDR3 spans 13 amino acids. V was trimmed by 5 bases and J by 6 bases, leaving 13 bases between them. This specimen comes from a study of identical twins. Study-wide findings and caveats: Memory repertoires showed no such pattern, whereas abundant cord blood beta clonotypes carried fewer insertions.

TCRdb reanalysed the 5' RACE reads using MiXCR and keeps one entry per CDR3 protein. The sample lists 200,000 to 250,000 distinct CDR3 sequences; roughly 7% were seen once. These records were also assigned to another study, of yellow fever vaccine responses in identical twins. That report notes: Twins reportedly appeared to share part of their vaccine T cell response while keeping part individual.

The chain employs TRBV20-1 and TRBJ2-2; TRBD1 is a possible D gene (6 bases). The material sequenced was memory (CD45RO+) T cells sorted from blood. The clonotype originates from a woman aged 18-30 years in good health. In DNA, the CDR3 is TGCAGTGCTCCTTTAGGGGGTCCCGGGGAGCTGTTTTTT. It encodes CSAPLGGPGELFF.